A selection of T cell receptor beta chains follows, all from one sample in a study of immune heterogeneity within non-small cell lung tumors. TCRdb reanalysed the multiplex PCR reads using MiXCR and keeps one entry per CDR3 protein. The table lists some 6,000 distinct CDR3 sequences, roughly a sixth of them singletons, with around 4% in the top ten. The specimen was lung tumor tissue. The receptors come from a man aged 35-49 years with non-small cell lung cancer. The CDR3 runs from the conserved cysteine through the conserved F or W. The D gene is left open where the match is weak.

CDR3 protein: CASATRSGNNEQFF; V gene: TRBV11-2; J gene: TRBJ2-1; D gene: TRBD2
CDR3 protein: CASRPQTGGIETQYF; V gene: TRBV7-9; J gene: TRBJ2-5; D gene: TRBD1
CDR3 protein: CSAKHGGAKNIQYF; V gene: TRBV29-1; J gene: TRBJ2-4; D gene: -
CDR3 protein: CASSVVGEKLFF; V gene: TRBV6-1; J gene: TRBJ1-4; D gene: -
CDR3 protein: CASSLSLQSPLHF; V gene: TRBV5-4; J gene: TRBJ1-6; D gene: -
CDR3 protein: CASSTGKRLNSPLHF; V gene: TRBV6-1; J gene: TRBJ1-6; D gene: -
CDR3 protein: CASKTSGGYEQYF; V gene: TRBV6-2/TRBV6-3; J gene: TRBJ2-7; D gene: TRBD2
CDR3 protein: CASSVDRASYEQYF; V gene: TRBV4-2; J gene: TRBJ2-7; D gene: TRBD1
CDR3 protein: CASGPSPALAKRSYEQYF; V gene: TRBV6-2/TRBV6-3; J gene: TRBJ2-7; D gene: -
CDR3 protein: CASSPTGTSETQYF; V gene: TRBV11-2; J gene: TRBJ2-5; D gene: -
CDR3 protein: CASSAPGTDTQYF; V gene: TRBV11-3; J gene: TRBJ2-3; D gene: -
CDR3 protein: CASSLLAGGRRTDTQYF; V gene: TRBV11-2; J gene: TRBJ2-3; D gene: TRBD2